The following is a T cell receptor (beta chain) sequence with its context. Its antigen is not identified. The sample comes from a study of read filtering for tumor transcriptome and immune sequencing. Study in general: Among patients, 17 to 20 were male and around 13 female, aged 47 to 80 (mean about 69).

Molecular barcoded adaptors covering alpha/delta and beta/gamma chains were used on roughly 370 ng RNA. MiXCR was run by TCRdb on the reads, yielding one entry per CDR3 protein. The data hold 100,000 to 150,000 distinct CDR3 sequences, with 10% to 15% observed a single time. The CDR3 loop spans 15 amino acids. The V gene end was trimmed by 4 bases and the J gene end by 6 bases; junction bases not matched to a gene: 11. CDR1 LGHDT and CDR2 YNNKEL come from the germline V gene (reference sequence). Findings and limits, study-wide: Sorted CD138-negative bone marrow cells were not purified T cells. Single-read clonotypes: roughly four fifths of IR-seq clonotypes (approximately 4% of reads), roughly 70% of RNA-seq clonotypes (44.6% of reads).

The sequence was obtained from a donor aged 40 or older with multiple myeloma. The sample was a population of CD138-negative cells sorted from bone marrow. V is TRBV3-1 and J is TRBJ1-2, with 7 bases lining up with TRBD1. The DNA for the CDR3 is TGTGCCAGCAGCCCGAGAGGGGGCGCTGGGGATGGCTACACCTTC. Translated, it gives CASSPRGGAGDGYTF.